A selection of T cell receptor beta chains follows, all from one sample in a study of blood T cell repertoires in COVID-19. Generated by immunoSEQ multiplex PCR, the TCRdb table keeps only in-frame clones and is missing some. The table records roughly 210,000 clones, 88% of them present only once. Sequenced sample: peripheral blood. These receptors were taken from a man aged 70 or older with acute or convalescent COVID-19. The CDR3 runs from the conserved cysteine through the conserved F or W. D genes are given only for firm matches. Rows give clone size only sometimes, using once, few, many, or a class for an expanded clone.

>.|TRBJ1-5|.|TRBV6-5
TGTGCCAGCAGTCTCGGACTCGGGCAGCCCCAGCATTTT
CASSLGLGQPQHF
>few|TRBJ2-1|TRBD1|TRBV9
TGTGCCAGCAGCGTAGAAGGACAGGCGCGGGCTGAGCAGTTCTTC
CASSVEGQARAEQFF
>.|TRBJ1-4|.|TRBV5-1
TGCGCCAGCAGCTTGGAGGGGCGAGGTGAAAAACTGTTTTTT
CASSLEGRGEKLFF
>.|TRBJ2-7|TRBD1|TRBV3-1/TRBV3-2
TGTGCCAGCACCCAGGGGACAGGGACCGAGCAGTACTTC
CASTQGTGTEQYF
>.|TRBJ2-1|.|TRBV11-3
TGTGCCAGCAGCGGGAGTTGGGGTAATGAGCAGTTCTTC
CASSGSWGNEQFF
>.|TRBJ1-5|.|TRBV2
TGTGCCAGCGCTCGGCGGAGCAATCAGCCCCAGCATTTT
CASARRSNQPQHF
>.|TRBJ2-3|.|TRBV19
TGTGCCAGTAGTATAGGATACAGGGCCACAGATACGCAGTATTTT
CASSIGYRATDTQYF
>.|TRBJ1-5|.|TRBV10-3
TGTGCCATCAGTGTAGGGGCAGGGCGCAATCAGCCCCAGCATTTT
CAISVGAGRNQPQHF
>.|TRBJ1-1|TRBD1|TRBV29-1
TGCAGCGTTGAAGTCGGATCAGGGGGCACTGAAGCTTTCTTT
CSVEVGSGGTEAFF
>.|TRBJ2-3|TRBD2|TRBV10-3
TGTGCCATCAGTGAGGCTAGCGGGAGTGGGCGGGATACGCAGTATTTT
CAISEASGSGRDTQYF
>.|TRBJ2-3|TRBD1|TRBV6-5
TGTGCCAGCAGTTACCCGACAGGGTCCGATACGCAGTATTTT
CASSYPTGSDTQYF
>.|TRBJ1-6|.|TRBV2
TGTGCCAGCAGTTCACAGGGCCCTGGAGTGTCCCTCCACTTT
CASSSQGPGVSLHF
>.|TRBJ1-5|TRBD1|TRBV28
TGTGCCAGCAGTCGAACAGGGGGAGGCAATCAGCCCCAGCATTTT
CASSRTGGGNQPQHF
>once|TRBJ1-1|.|TRBV19
TGTGCCAGTAGCCGGCGTACAGGGAGCACTGAAGCTTTCTTT
CASSRRTGSTEAFF
>.|TRBJ2-5|.|TRBV11-2
TGTGCCAGCAGCCGTGGGGCGGTATCTTACCAAGAGACCCAGTACTTC
CASSRGAVSYQETQYF
>once|TRBJ2-2|.|TRBV7-2
TGTGCCAGCAGCTTTACACCGAACACCGGGGAGCTGTTTTTT
CASSFTPNTGELFF